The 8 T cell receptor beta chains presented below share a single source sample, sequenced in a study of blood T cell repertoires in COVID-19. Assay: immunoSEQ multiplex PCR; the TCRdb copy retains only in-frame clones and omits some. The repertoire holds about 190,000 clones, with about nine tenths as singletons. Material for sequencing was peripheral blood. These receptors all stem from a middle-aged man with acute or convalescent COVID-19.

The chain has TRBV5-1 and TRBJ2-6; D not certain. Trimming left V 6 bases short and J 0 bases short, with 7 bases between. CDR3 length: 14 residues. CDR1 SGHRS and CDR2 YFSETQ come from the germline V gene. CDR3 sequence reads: CASNPGSGANVLTF. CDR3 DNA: TGCGCCAGCAACCCCGGCTCTGGGGCCAACGTCCTGACTTTC.

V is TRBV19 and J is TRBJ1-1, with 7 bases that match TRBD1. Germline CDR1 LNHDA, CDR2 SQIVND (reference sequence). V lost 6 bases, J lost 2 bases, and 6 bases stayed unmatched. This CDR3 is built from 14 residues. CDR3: CASRVDRFNTEAFF. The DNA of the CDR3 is TGTGCCAGTAGAGTGGACAGGTTTAACACTGAAGCTTTCTTT.

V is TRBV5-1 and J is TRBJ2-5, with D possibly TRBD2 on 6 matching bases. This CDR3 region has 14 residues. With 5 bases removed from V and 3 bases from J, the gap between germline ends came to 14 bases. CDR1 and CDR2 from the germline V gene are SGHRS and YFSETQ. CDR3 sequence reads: CASSAGTAKETQYF. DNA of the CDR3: TGCGCCAGCAGTGCCGGGACTGCCAAAGAGACCCAGTACTTC.

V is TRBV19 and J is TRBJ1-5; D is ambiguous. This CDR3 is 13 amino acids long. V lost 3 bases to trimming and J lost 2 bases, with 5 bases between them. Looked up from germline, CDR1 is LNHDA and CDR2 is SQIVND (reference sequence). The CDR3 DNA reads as TGTGCCAGTAGTATGCGGGGCAATCAGCCCCAGCATTTT. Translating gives CASSMRGNQPQHF. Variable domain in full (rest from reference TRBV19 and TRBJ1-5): DGGITQSPKYLFRKEGQNVTLSCEQNLNHDAMYWYRQDPGQGLRLIYYSQIVNDFQKGDIAEGYSVSREKKESFPLTVTSAQKNPTAFYLCASSMRGNQPQHFGDGTRLSIL.

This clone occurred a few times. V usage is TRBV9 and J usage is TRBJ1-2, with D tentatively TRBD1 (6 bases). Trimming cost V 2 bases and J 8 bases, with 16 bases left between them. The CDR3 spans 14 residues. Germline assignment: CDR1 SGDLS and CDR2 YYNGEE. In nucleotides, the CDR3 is TGTGCCAGCAGCGTCGGACGACAGGCGTACGGCTACACCTTC. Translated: CASSVGRQAYGYTF.

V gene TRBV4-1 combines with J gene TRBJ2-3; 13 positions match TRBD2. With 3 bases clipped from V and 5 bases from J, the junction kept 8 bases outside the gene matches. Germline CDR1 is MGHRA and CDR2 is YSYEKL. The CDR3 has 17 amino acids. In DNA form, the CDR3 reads TGCGCCAGCAGCCACGGAGGAAGGACTAGCGGGGGAGATACGCAGTATTTT. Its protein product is CASSHGGRTSGGDTQYF.

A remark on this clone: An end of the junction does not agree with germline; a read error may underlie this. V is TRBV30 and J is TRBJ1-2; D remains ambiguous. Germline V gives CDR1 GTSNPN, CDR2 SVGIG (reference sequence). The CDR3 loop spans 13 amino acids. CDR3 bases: TGTGCCTGGAGTGTGTATGAGGGAGGTGGCCACACCTTC. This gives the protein CAWSVYEGGGHTF.

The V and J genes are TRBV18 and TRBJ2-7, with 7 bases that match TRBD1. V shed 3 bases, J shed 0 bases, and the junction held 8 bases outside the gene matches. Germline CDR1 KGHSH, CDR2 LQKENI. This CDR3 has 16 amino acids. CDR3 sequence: CASSPIPGQNSYEQYF. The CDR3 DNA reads TGTGCCAGCTCACCGATACCGGGACAGAACTCCTACGAGCAGTACTTC.